This T cell receptor beta chain was found in a study of human T cells and chemical hapten exposure (dated by TCRdb to the early 2020s). About the investigation overall: For sensitization, 2% DPC in acetone was applied to a roughly 2 cm by roughly 2 cm area of upper inner arm skin. Peripheral blood TCR repertoire changes were tracked in vivo in alopecia patients during primary and secondary sensitization to the hapten diphenylcyclopropenone (DPC). Patch testing on the upper back used Finn chambers containing 0.01% DPC, with scoring done after 6 days according to International Contact Dermatitis Research Group standards. Throughout the study period of around 24 weeks, patients also received therapeutic DPC doses to the scalp every week. Blood samples were taken from patients before sensitization (week 0) and then at 2, 6 and about 24 weeks after DPC sensitization. Blood for TCR sequencing was provided by twenty-nine alopecia patients at one to four time points (pre-sensitization, 2, 6 and 24 weeks). The libraries were sequenced as a pool, and the TCR yield per sample differed mostly because of small variations in library volumes within the pool. Most of the patients in the cohort were female, and the cohort covered alopecia areata with under or over 50% scalp involvement, alopecia totalis and alopecia universalis. Points the paper makes about the study in general: Significantly more large CDR3 similarity clusters were formed by expanded TCRs than by pre-sensitization or healthy control sets, consistent with antigen-driven responses. Repeated subsampling changed both the strength of the expansion versus patch-test correlation and the threshold at which that correlation became significant. DPC sensitization did not change the number of TCRs with a frequency above 1 in 1000, and there was no evidence of changes in global repertoire structure. Alopecia, a presumed autoimmune disease, was present in all patients, so the immune response of the patients might differ from that of healthy individuals. A positive correlation was found between the number of PT1 expanded TCRs and patch test score, with significance reached at thresholds 8, 16 and 32 but not 4.

Based on the germline V gene, the CDR1 and CDR2 sequences are KGHSH and LQKENI. Deletion took 3 bases off V and 7 bases off J, with a span of 19 bases between the germline ends. The CDR3 spans 15 residues, from the cysteine through the phenylalanine. The sequence is cut down to CDR3 DNA, 45 bases in frame from base 1. The library relied on RACE. Sequencing was carried out with a NextSeq 500. During library preparation, unique molecular identifiers were attached to individual cDNA molecules so that TCRs could be counted in a quantitative, reproducible way. For every blood RNA sample, sequencing covered both the TCR alpha and TCR beta chains. Per the source publication's procedure: A median of roughly 99,000 TCRs per sample was observed, with a range of about 20,000 to 690,600. V, J and CDR3 annotation of the TCR reads was carried out using the Decombinator software suite. For PS versus PT1 abundance plots, all samples were subsampled to the same number of TCRs (28,000). TCRs were defined as expanded if absent before sensitization and observed at least eight times at the 2-week time point. TCRdb cleaned the public reads at Q25 with fastp, built clones with MiXCR and kept in-frame beta chains. Rows are unified per CDR3 protein, each entry keeping the most common DNA and genes. TCRdb's processing, not the study's, gives the V and J calls here. The sample table holds 65,000 to 95,000 distinct CDR3 sequences, of which 6% to 8.5% were seen once. Jointly, the top ten make up 1% to 1.5% of the sample.

In light of the paper, this sample's time point label describes: patch test 2, 6 weeks after DPC sensitization. The treatment or condition label corresponds to: therapeutic diphenylcyclopropenone sensitization with weekly scalp DPC. Blood at each patch-test visit was drawn before the patch test was applied. To be eligible, patients had to be aged 18 to 70, diagnosed with alopecia and judged suitable for DPC therapy, while pregnant patients were excluded. Total RNA was isolated from unfractionated whole blood collected in Tempus Blood RNA tubes. This clonotype has only a few counts. Its antigen is still unknown. No clone much larger than this one lies a single base away; base qualities are absent.

This receptor was identified in a woman in her twenties or thirties with alopecia areata. Some clones in this sample may be carry-over from other donors' samples. This receptor chain uses TRBV18 and TRBJ2-7, with the D gene too uncertain to name. Sequencing used whole blood, obtained in connection with sensitization to the hapten diphenylcyclopropenone (DPC). The DNA reads as follows: TGTGCCAGCTCACCGCCGTCGCAGCGAATAGGGGAGCAGTACTTC. It encodes CASSPPSQRIGEQYF. Where the CDR3 stops, the reference TRBV18 and TRBJ2-7 genes take over; the full variable domain is NAGVMQNPRHLVRRRGQEARLRCSPMKGHSHVYWYRQLPEEGLKFMVYLQKENIIDESGMPKERFSAEFPKEGPSILRIQQVVRGDSAAYFCASSPPSQRIGEQYFGPGTRLTVT.